The 31 T cell receptor beta chains given below trace back to one sample, sequenced in a study of CD8 T cells in Susac syndrome. RNA, at about 0.45 to 1 ug, was reverse transcribed with random hexamers. TCRdb fed the immunoSEQ multiplex PCR reads into MiXCR, producing one record per CDR3 protein. The sample includes some 150,000 distinct CDR3 sequences, approximately 94% of them seen just once. The sequencing input was CD8+ T cells from PBMCs. Every receptor here comes from a human donor with multiple sclerosis.

The chain carries TRBV7-9 and TRBJ2-2; D is possibly TRBD2 (5 bases). V was cut by 5 bases and J by 2 bases, with 18 bases left in between. The CDR3 has 17 residues. Germline V gene data show CDR1 as SEHNR and CDR2 as FQNEAQ (reference sequence). CDR3 DNA sequence: TGTGCCAGCAGCACATGGGGTGGAGGATTCAACACCGGGGAGCTGTTTTTT. Translated: CASSTWGGGFNTGELFF.

The chain carries TRBV29-1 and TRBJ2-1; TRBD2 agrees at 7 bases. Germline CDR1 is SQVTM and CDR2 is ANQGSEA. The CDR3 runs to 17 residues. Trimming took 2 bases from V and 0 from J; bases not matched to a gene: 10. The CDR3 DNA is TGCAGCGTTGAACTAACGGGGGGTCCGAGCTCCTACAATGAGCAGTTCTTC. Translating it yields CSVELTGGPSSYNEQFF.

The chain uses TRBV6-4 and TRBJ2-3; TRBD2 matches at 10 bases. V shed 5 bases, J shed 2 bases, and the junction held 4 bases outside the gene matches. CDR3 length equals 15 residues. Germline-derived CDR1 and CDR2 are MRHNA and SNTAGT. The CDR3 loop reads CASSQAGGHTDTQYF. The DNA of the CDR3 is TGTGCCAGCAGTCAAGCGGGGGGGCACACAGATACGCAGTATTTT.

The V and J genes are TRBV30 and TRBJ2-5, with TRBD2 matching over 8 bases. Germline loops: CDR1 GTSNPN, CDR2 SVGIG (reference sequence). CDR3 size: 17 residues. V shed 0 bases and J 4 bases; nucleotides not matched to a gene: 13. The CDR3 nucleotides read TGTGCCTGGAGTGTATCAGTAATTCTGGCGGGGGGAGAGACCCAGTACTTC. This encodes CAWSVSVILAGGETQYF.

The V call is TRBV30, the J call TRBJ1-5; weak D call: TRBD1 (5 bases). The ends were cut back, 7 bases at V and 3 bases at J, with 13 bases in the middle. CDR1 is GTSNPN, CDR2 SVGIG, per germline (reference sequence). The CDR3 extends over 13 amino acids. DNA for the CDR3: TGTGCCTCCCAGTGGGGGGACAATCAGCCCCAGCATTTT. Amino acid sequence: CASQWGDNQPQHF. Variable domain in full (rest from reference TRBV30 and TRBJ1-5): SQTIHQWPATLVQPVGSPLSLECTVEGTSNPNLYWYRQAAGRGLQLLFYSVGIGQISSEVPQNLSASRPQDRQFILSSKKLLLSDSGFYLCASQWGDNQPQHFGDGTRLSIL.

V usage is TRBV19 and J usage is TRBJ1-1; no clear D. The germline V gene has CDR1 LNHDA and CDR2 SQIVND (reference sequence). CDR3 length equals 13 residues. V dropped 1 base and J dropped 8 bases, with 11 bases sitting between them. The CDR3 DNA is TGTGCCAGTAGTATAGGGTCAGGTCGGGAAGCTTTCTTT. It is translated as CASSIGSGREAFF.

The rearrangement joins TRBV4-2 to TRBJ2-7; TRBD1 is a possible D gene (5 bases). Germline CDR1 and CDR2: LGHNA and YNFKEQ. The CDR3 extends over 15 amino acids. Trimming left V 0 bases short and J 6 bases short, with 15 bases between. The CDR3 loop reads CASSQDRGEGAEQYF. CDR3 sequence (DNA): TGTGCCAGCAGCCAAGATAGAGGAGAAGGGGCCGAGCAGTACTTC.

This rearrangement joins TRBV29-1 to TRBJ1-2, with 8 bases lining up with TRBD1. Trimming removed 3 bases from V and 3 bases from J; junction bases left unmatched: 3. From germline, CDR1 is SQVTM and CDR2 ANQGSEA. The CDR3 contains 13 residues. The DNA of the CDR3 is TGCAGCGTTGAGTTGACAGGGGACTATGGCTACACCTTC. Translation: CSVELTGDYGYTF.

Concerning this clonotype: A junction end diverges from the germline sequence, so it may reflect a read error. V and J are TRBV7-9 and TRBJ1-2; TRBD1 agrees at 7 bases. Germline-derived CDR1 and CDR2 are SEHNR and FQNEAQ (reference sequence). The CDR3 is 12 amino acids. CDR3 DNA sequence: TGTGCCAGCAGCGATACCTTAGGGACAGAGCTCTTC. Its translation: CASSDTLGTELF.

The chain carries TRBV2 and TRBJ2-7, with D tentatively TRBD1 or TRBD2 (5 bases each). V gave up 6 bases and J gave up 8 bases, with 32 bases separating them. Germline CDR1 is SNHLY and CDR2 is FYNNEI. The CDR3 consists of 18 residues. CDR3 region: CASRKWWPPVGRRNKQYF. CDR3 nucleotides: TGTGCCAGCAGGAAATGGTGGCCACCCGTGGGACGGAGAAACAAGCAGTACTTC.

The V call is TRBV30, the J call TRBJ2-5; no clear D gene. The V gene lost 3 bases and the J gene lost 2 bases, with 10 bases spanning the gap. This CDR3 has 13 residues. Germline V gene lookup returns CDR1 GTSNPN and CDR2 SVGIG (reference sequence). CDR3 sequence (DNA): TGTGCCTGGAGGGACGGCTATCAAGAGACCCAGTACTTC. Protein product: CAWRDGYQETQYF.

The genes are TRBV29-1 and TRBJ1-2; 10 nucleotides agree with TRBD1. Looked up from germline, CDR1 is SQVTM and CDR2 is ANQGSEA. There are 15 residues in the CDR3. V lost 1 base, J lost 5 bases, and 7 bases stayed unmatched. Written as DNA, the CDR3 is TGCAGCGTTGAAGTTCGGGACAGGGGCGGTTATGGCTACACCTTC. Protein: CSVEVRDRGGYGYTF.

The chain is built from TRBV9 and TRBJ2-1; D remains ambiguous. The CDR3 has 13 residues. CDR1 and CDR2 from the germline V gene are SGDLS and YYNGEE. V shed 0 bases and J shed 9 bases, with 10 bases lying between them. In DNA form, the CDR3 reads TGTGCCAGCAGCGTAGTAGGCAACCGTGAGCAGTTCTTC. Its translation: CASSVVGNREQFF. Using reference TRBV9 and TRBJ2-1 for the parts outside the CDR3, the full variable domain is DSGVTQTPKHLITATGQRVTLRCSPRSGDLSVYWYQQSLDQGLQFLIQYYNGEERAKGNILERFSAQQFPDLHSELNLSSLELGDSALYFCASSVVGNREQFFGPGTRLTVL.

The genes are TRBV14 and TRBJ2-7; D might be TRBD1 (6 bases). This CDR3 comprises 17 residues. The germline V gene has CDR1 SGHDN and CDR2 FVKESK. V was clipped by 2 bases and J by 9 bases, with 26 bases between them. Here the CDR3 DNA reads TGTGCCAGCAGCCAAAGCCCCCTTACAGGGACGAGATTTGGGCAGTACTTC. Amino acids: CASSQSPLTGTRFGQYF.

This chain links TRBV5-1 with TRBJ1-1; D gene unclear. CDR1 is SGHRS, CDR2 YFSETQ, per germline. Trimming stripped 4 bases from V and 0 bases from J, with 10 bases between. This CDR3 has 14 residues. The CDR3, as DNA: TGCGCCAGCAGCCTGACATACATGAACACTGAAGCTTTCTTT. Residues: CASSLTYMNTEAFF. Variable domain in full (rest from reference TRBV5-1 and TRBJ1-1): KAGVTQTPRYLIKTRGQQVTLSCSPISGHRSVSWYQQTPGQGLQFLFEYFSETQRNKGNFPGRFSGRQFSNSRSEMNVSTLELGDSALYLCASSLTYMNTEAFFGQGTRLTVV.

This chain links TRBV24-1 with TRBJ1-5; TRBD1 is a possible D gene (5 bases). The V gene's germline CDR1 is KGHDR and CDR2 SFDVKD. The CDR3 length is 14 residues. V lost 5 bases and J lost 6, with 13 bases in between. CDR3 DNA sequence: TGTGCCACCAGTGGGGGGTCGAGCGGTCAGCCCCAGCATTTT. Translated: CATSGGSSGQPQHF.

The V call is TRBV9, the J call TRBJ1-2; maybe TRBD1 (5 bases). Germline lookup yields CDR1 SGDLS and CDR2 YYNGEE. V shed 3 bases and J shed 7 bases, with 19 bases lying between them. CDR3 length equals 15 residues. Written as DNA, the CDR3 is TGTGCCAGCAGCGGGCGTCGGGGAGCAGGGCCTGGCTACACCTTC. The encoded protein is CASSGRRGAGPGYTF.

The J gene is TRBJ2-7, the V gene TRBV20-1, with 10 bases identical to TRBD2. Trimming at V came to 6 bases and at J to 3 bases, leaving 2 bases not matched to a gene. The CDR3 is 12 amino acids. Germline V gene data show CDR1 as DFQATT and CDR2 as SNEGSKA (reference sequence). DNA for the CDR3: TGCAGTGCCCGGACTAGCGGCTACGAGCAGTACTTC. It translates to CSARTSGYEQYF.

This rearrangement joins TRBV6-6 to TRBJ2-1; the match to TRBD1 covers 7 bases. The germline gives CDR1 MNHNY, CDR2 SVGAGI (reference sequence). The ends lost 9 bases at V and 6 bases at J; junction bases unmatched: 2. This CDR3 is 11 amino acids long. CDR3 nucleotide sequence: TGTGCCAGTGGGACAGCCAATGAGCAGTTCTTC. Amino acids: CASGTANEQFF.

The rearrangement joins TRBV2 to TRBJ2-2; 9 bases are a match to TRBD1. The trim removed 4 bases at V and 4 bases at J, leaving 4 bases unmatched. This CDR3 has 15 amino acids. Germline CDR1 is SNHLY and CDR2 is FYNNEI. The CDR3 region is CASSAPGQGTGELFF. Here the CDR3 DNA reads TGTGCCAGCAGTGCCCCGGGACAGGGCACCGGGGAGCTGTTTTTT.

J is TRBJ2-3 and V is TRBV3-1, with 7 bases matching TRBD1. Looked up from germline, CDR1 is LGHDT and CDR2 is YNNKEL (reference sequence). V lost 0 bases and J lost 6; bases outside the gene matches: 18. The CDR3 consists of 19 residues. Here the CDR3 reads CASSQEAGVGRWTGDTQYF. The CDR3 DNA follows: TGTGCCAGCAGCCAAGAAGCAGGGGTGGGGCGGTGGACAGGCGATACGCAGTATTTT.

This clonotype has just one count. CDR3 coding DNA: TGCGCCAGCAGCTTGGAAAGGGTCGGCTACGAGCAGTACTTC. This gives the protein CASSLERVGYEQYF. The chain carries TRBV5-1 and TRBJ2-7, with D uncertain. The V gene's germline CDR1 is SGHRS and CDR2 YFSETQ. Between the trimmed V and J ends, which lost 0 bases and 3 bases, there was a span of 10 bases. The length of the CDR3 is 14 residues.

The genes are TRBV12-3 or TRBV12-4 and TRBJ2-4; no firm D call. The CDR3 runs to 14 residues. Trimming removed 2 bases at V and 3 bases at J, with 8 bases between. CDR3 sequence reads: CASSLRADKNIQYF. Here the CDR3 DNA reads TGTGCCAGCAGTTTACGTGCGGACAAAAACATTCAGTACTTC.

The rearrangement joins TRBV4-2 to TRBJ2-2; 11 bases map to TRBD2. This CDR3 contains 15 residues. Germline V gene sequence: CDR1 LGHNA, CDR2 YNFKEQ. V shed 4 bases and J 3 bases; nucleotides not matched to a gene: 1. CDR3: CASSPLAGDTGELFF. CDR3 in DNA: TGTGCCAGCAGCCCACTAGCGGGGGACACCGGGGAGCTGTTTTTT.

This chain joins TRBV20-1 and TRBJ2-3, with D hard to call. The CDR3 runs to 15 residues. Per germline, CDR1 DFQATT and CDR2 SNEGSKA (reference sequence). The V and J ends lost 1 base and 7 bases respectively, with 18 bases between them. The CDR3 is CSARVRLPGRNTQYF. CDR3 coding DNA: TGCAGTGCTAGAGTTAGGCTTCCCGGGCGCAATACGCAGTATTTT.

The CDR3 nucleotides read TGCAGTGCTAGAGATCTACAGGGAAGTAGTAATGAAGCTTTCTTT. Translation: CSARDLQGSSNEAFF. This chain joins TRBV20-1 and TRBJ1-1; D perhaps matches TRBD1 (6 bases). V was pared by 0 bases and J by 7 bases, with 18 bases between. Germline V gene sequence: CDR1 DFQATT, CDR2 SNEGSKA (reference sequence). There are 15 residues in the CDR3.

V usage is TRBV6-6 and J usage is TRBJ1-1, with D possibly being TRBD1 (6 bases). Trimming took off 5 bases at V and 5 bases at J, with 15 bases between the two ends. Germline V gives CDR1 MNHNY, CDR2 SVGAGI (reference sequence). There are 14 residues in the CDR3. CDR3 nucleotides: TGTGCCAGCAGTCGGGCAGGGGAACGAACTGAAGCTTTCTTT. It translates to CASSRAGERTEAFF.

The rearrangement joins TRBV7-9 to TRBJ2-3; D is ambiguous. CDR1 is SEHNR, CDR2 FQNEAQ, per germline (reference sequence). The CDR3 covers 17 residues. Trimming stripped 5 bases from V and 0 bases from J, with 18 bases between. CDR3 region: CASSPRGVGPSTDTQYF. CDR3 in DNA: TGTGCCAGCAGCCCAAGAGGTGTCGGACCTAGCACAGATACGCAGTATTTT.

Points on this clonotype: A read error may produce the germline difference seen at one junction end. The chain has TRBV2 and TRBJ2-1, with 11 bases matching TRBD2. The CDR3 covers 16 residues. CDR1 SNHLY and CDR2 FYNNEI come from the germline V gene. CDR3 sequence (DNA): TGTGCCAGCAGTCCAACCACTAGCGGGGGAGACAATGGGCAGTTCTTC. Translation: CASSPTTSGGDNGQFF.

V gene TRBV15 combines with J gene TRBJ1-5; a possible D gene is TRBD1 (5 bases). Trimming cost V 8 bases and J 4 bases, with 15 bases left between them. CDR3 length: 14 residues. Germline-derived CDR1 and CDR2 are LNHNV and YYDKDF (reference sequence). The CDR3 DNA sequence: TGTGCCACCTCCGGATGGGACCAAAATCAGCCCCAGCATTTT. Its protein is CATSGWDQNQPQHF.

The chain uses TRBV7-2 and TRBJ2-3; 9 bases align to TRBD1. Germline V gene data show CDR1 as SGHTA and CDR2 as FQGNSA. This CDR3 has 15 residues. The V segment lost 5 bases and the J segment 5 bases; nucleotides outside the gene matches: 8. The CDR3, as DNA: TGTGCCAGCAGCGGCCGGGACAGGGCGGGAGATACGCAGTATTTT. Protein product: CASSGRDRAGDTQYF.